These T cell receptor beta chains were read from a single sample in a study of blood T cell repertoires in COVID-19. Clones were read by immunoSEQ multiplex PCR, and TCRdb kept only the in-frame ones, dropping some. The data hold 80,000 to 95,000 clones, with around 86% observed a single time. The source material was peripheral blood. These receptors were taken from a man in his forties or fifties with active or convalescent COVID-19. Each CDR3 is given with its conserved first and last residue. D genes are given only for firm matches. Expanded clones get a size class; other rows say once, few or many, or leave the size out.

len,v_gene,j_gene,abundance,d_gene,CDR3nt,CDR3aa
15,TRBV4-2,TRBJ2-1,-,-,TGTGCCAGCAGCCTGGTTCTAGGCTCCTACAATGAGCAGTTCTTC,CASSLVLGSYNEQFF
14,TRBV27,TRBJ1-1,-,TRBD1,TGTGCCAGCAGTTTAAGGGGGCGCATCACTGAAGCTTTCTTT,CASSLRGRITEAFF
16,TRBV3-1/TRBV3-2,TRBJ2-3,-,-,TGTGCCAGCAGCCAAGAATGGCGGGGAGGCACAGATACGCAGTATTTT,CASSQEWRGGTDTQYF
14,TRBV7-2,TRBJ1-2,once,-,TGTGCCAGCAGCTCAAGGGAGGGGAGTCATGGCTACACCTTC,CASSSREGSHGYTF
20,TRBV24-1,TRBJ2-3,-,TRBD2,TGTGCCACCAGTGCCCCCACCGTGGCTAGCGGGGGGCGGGCCCCAGATACGCAGTATTTT,CATSAPTVASGGRAPDTQYF
13,TRBV6-5,TRBJ2-7,-,-,TGTGCCAGCAGACGGACAGACCACTACGAGCAGTACTTC,CASRRTDHYEQYF
16,TRBV3-1/TRBV3-2,TRBJ1-1,-,-,TGTGCCAGCAGCCGAACCCAGGGGCTGCTGAACACTGAAGCTTTCTTT,CASSRTQGLLNTEAFF
17,TRBV7-2,TRBJ1-3,-,-,TGTGCCAGCAGCCCCATCCCGACAGGAAGCTCTGGAAACACCATATATTTT,CASSPIPTGSSGNTIYF
16,TRBV10-2,TRBJ2-7,-,TRBD2,TGCGCCAGCAGTAACGTACTAGCGGGGGGACCCTACGAGCAGTACTTC,CASSNVLAGGPYEQYF
14,TRBV11-3,TRBJ2-6,-,-,TGTGCCAGCAGCCAATACACTGGGGCCAACGTCCTGACTTTC,CASSQYTGANVLTF
14,TRBV11-2,TRBJ2-3,-,-,TGTGCCAGCAGCTTATTACAGGGCACAGATACGCAGTATTTT,CASSLLQGTDTQYF
11,TRBV20-1,TRBJ2-1,-,-,TGCAGTGCTGAATACAATGGTGAGCAGTTCTTC,CSAEYNGEQFF
17,TRBV24-1,TRBJ2-1,once,TRBD2,TGTGCCACCAGTGATAGCGCCACTAGCGGGGGGGCCTCTGAGCAGTTCTTC,CATSDSATSGGASEQFF
14,TRBV5-1,TRBJ2-7,once,TRBD1,TGCGCCAGCAGCTTGGCAGGGGGCGCCTACGAGCAGTACTTC,CASSLAGGAYEQYF
14,TRBV27,TRBJ2-3,few,-,TGTGCCAGCAGAAATCAGGGGTGGGCAGATACGCAGTATTTT,CASRNQGWADTQYF
15,TRBV6-4,TRBJ1-2,-,-,TGTGCCAACACGCGGGACCCAAACCAAAACTATGGCTACACCTTC,CANTRDPNQNYGYTF
15,TRBV15,TRBJ2-7,-,-,TGTGCCACCAGCAGAGGTGGGGGGGCAGGCTACGAGCAGTACTTC,CATSRGGGAGYEQYF
13,TRBV5-1,TRBJ2-7,-,-,TGCGCCAGCAGCTCCTTACAGGGTTGGGAGCAGTACTTC,CASSSLQGWEQYF
17,TRBV9,TRBJ1-1,-,-,TGTGCCAGCAGCGTAGTCCGGAATGCGGGGGAGAAACTTGAAGCTTTCTTT,CASSVVRNAGEKLEAFF
14,TRBV10-3,TRBJ1-6,-,TRBD1,TGTGCCATCAGTGAGGGACAGGGGGATTCACCCCTCCACTTT,CAISEGQGDSPLHF
17,TRBV7-2,TRBJ2-2,-,TRBD1,TGTGCCAGCAGCCCGACGGACAGGGGGCCGCTCACCGGGGAGCTGTTTTTT,CASSPTDRGPLTGELFF
14,TRBV6-6,TRBJ1-2,-,-,TGTGCCAGCAACAGGTTACTCGGGGGCTATGGCTACACCTTC,CASNRLLGGYGYTF
11,TRBV20-1,TRBJ2-7,-,-,TGCAGTGCCATCACTACGTACGAGCAGTACTTC,CSAITTYEQYF
14,TRBV19,TRBJ1-2,-,-,TGTGCCAGTAGTGCCCGCGCCGGGTTCGGTGGCTACACCTTC,CASSARAGFGGYTF
17,TRBV18,TRBJ1-3,-,-,TGTGCCAGCTCACCCTCGTACGACACGAGCTCTGGAAACACCATATATTTT,CASSPSYDTSSGNTIYF
16,TRBV6-6,TRBJ2-2,-,TRBD2,TGTGCCAGCATTGGGGCTAGCGGGCCGAACACCGGGGAGCTGTTTTTT,CASIGASGPNTGELFF
14,TRBV2,TRBJ2-2,once,TRBD2,TGTGCCAGCGGGGGGGTCTGGAACACCGGGGAGCTGTTTTTT,CASGGVWNTGELFF
15,TRBV19,TRBJ1-2,-,-,TGTGCCAGTAGTATATTTTCAGGGGAGAACTATGGCTACACCTTC,CASSIFSGENYGYTF
14,TRBV6-5,TRBJ1-4,-,TRBD1,TGTGCCAGCAAGCGACAGGGGACTAATGAAAAACTGTTTTTT,CASKRQGTNEKLFF
17,TRBV30,TRBJ2-2,-,TRBD2,TGTGCCTGGAGTTATTTGGACTTAAGGGAGGGCACCGGGGAGCTGTTTTTT,CAWSYLDLREGTGELFF
15,TRBV6-5,TRBJ2-1,-,TRBD2,TGTGCCAGCAGGAAGGGACTAGCGGGGTACAATGAGCAGTTCTTC,CASRKGLAGYNEQFF
14,TRBV21-1,TRBJ2-1,few,-,TGTGCCAGCAGCAAAGGACGACTAGCCTATGAGCAGTTCTTC,CASSKGRLAYEQFF
16,TRBV4-1,TRBJ2-2,once,TRBD1,TGCGCCAGCAGTGCCGAAGACAGGGGCAGCACCGGGGAGCTGTTTTTT,CASSAEDRGSTGELFF
16,TRBV11-2,TRBJ1-1,few,TRBD1,TGTGCCAGCAGCTTAGTAGGGGGCCCGATGAACACTGAAGCTTTCTTT,CASSLVGGPMNTEAFF
14,TRBV19,TRBJ1-5,few,TRBD1,TGTGCCAGTACCTCGGGACAGCATTATCAGCCCCAGCATTTT,CASTSGQHYQPQHF
14,TRBV27,TRBJ1-6,-,TRBD1,TGTGCCAGCAGGGCGGGACAGCAAAATTCACCCCTCCACTTT,CASRAGQQNSPLHF
14,TRBV9,TRBJ1-5,-,TRBD1,TGTGCCAGCAGTAGGACAGGGGCGAGTCAGCCCCAGCATTTT,CASSRTGASQPQHF
17,TRBV5-1,TRBJ2-7,-,TRBD2,TGCGCCAGCAGCTTGGAGCCTAGCGGGCCGAACACCTACGAGCAGTACTTC,CASSLEPSGPNTYEQYF
13,TRBV5-1,TRBJ2-5,-,-,TGCGCCAGCAAACGTGCGGGACAAGAGACCCAGTACTTC,CASKRAGQETQYF
15,TRBV21-1,TRBJ2-3,-,-,TGTGCCAGCACCCCACTAGCGGGAGGGAGTGAGACGCAGTATTTT,CASTPLAGGSETQYF
18,TRBV5-6,TRBJ2-2,-,TRBD1,TGTGCCAGCAGCTTGCACCGGGACAGGGGCTTTTTCACCGGGGAGCTGTTTTTT,CASSLHRDRGFFTGELFF
14,TRBV30,TRBJ2-5,-,-,TGTGCCTGGAGTCCCCGGACAGCAGGGGAGACCCAGTACTTC,CAWSPRTAGETQYF
17,TRBV12-5,TRBJ1-5,-,TRBD1,TGTGCTAGTGGTTTGGCAGGGGGCGGAATCGGCAATCAGCCCCAGCATTTT,CASGLAGGGIGNQPQHF
13,TRBV15,TRBJ2-5,-,-,TGTGCCACCAGCAGGACCCCTAGCGAGACCCAGTACTTC,CATSRTPSETQYF